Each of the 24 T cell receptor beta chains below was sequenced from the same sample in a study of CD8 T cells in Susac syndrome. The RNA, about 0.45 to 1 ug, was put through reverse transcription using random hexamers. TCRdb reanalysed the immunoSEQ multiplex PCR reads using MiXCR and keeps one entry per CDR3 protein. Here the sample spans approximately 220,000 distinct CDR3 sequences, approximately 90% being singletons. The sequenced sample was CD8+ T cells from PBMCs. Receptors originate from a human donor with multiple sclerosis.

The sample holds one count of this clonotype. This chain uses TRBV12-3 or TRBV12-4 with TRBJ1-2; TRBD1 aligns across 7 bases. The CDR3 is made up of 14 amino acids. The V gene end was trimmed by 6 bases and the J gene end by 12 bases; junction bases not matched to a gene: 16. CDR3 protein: CASRPYQGEGKNTF. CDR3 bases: TGTGCCAGCAGACCGTACCAGGGGGAAGGGAAGAACACCTTC.

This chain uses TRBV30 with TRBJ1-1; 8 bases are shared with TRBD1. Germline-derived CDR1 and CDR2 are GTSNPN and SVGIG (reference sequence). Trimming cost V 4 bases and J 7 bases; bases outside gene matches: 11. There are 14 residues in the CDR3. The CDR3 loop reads CAWTNGTGWGEAFF. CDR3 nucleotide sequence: TGTGCCTGGACGAATGGGACAGGTTGGGGTGAAGCTTTCTTT.

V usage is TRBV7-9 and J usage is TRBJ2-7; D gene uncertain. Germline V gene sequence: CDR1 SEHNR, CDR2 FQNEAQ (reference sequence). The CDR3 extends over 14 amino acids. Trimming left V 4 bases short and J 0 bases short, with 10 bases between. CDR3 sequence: CASSSLEGSYEQYF. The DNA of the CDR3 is TGTGCCAGCAGCTCCCTGGAAGGCTCCTACGAGCAGTACTTC.

CDR3 bases: TGCAGTGCTAGAGATTGGAGAGACAGGGCCCACGAGCAGTACTTC. Translation: CSARDWRDRAHEQYF. This chain links TRBV20-1 with TRBJ2-7, with 7 bases fitting TRBD1. The CDR3 covers 15 residues. In germline, CDR1 is DFQATT, CDR2 SNEGSKA (reference sequence). V trimming: 0 bases; J trimming: 5 bases; junction bases outside the gene matches: 10.

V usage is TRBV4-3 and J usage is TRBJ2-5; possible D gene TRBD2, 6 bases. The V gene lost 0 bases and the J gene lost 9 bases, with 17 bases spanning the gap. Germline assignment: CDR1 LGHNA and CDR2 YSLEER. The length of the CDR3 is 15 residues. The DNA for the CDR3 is TGCGCCAGCAGCCAAGATCCTCGGGACGGAGGGGCCCAGTACTTC. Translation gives CASSQDPRDGGAQYF.

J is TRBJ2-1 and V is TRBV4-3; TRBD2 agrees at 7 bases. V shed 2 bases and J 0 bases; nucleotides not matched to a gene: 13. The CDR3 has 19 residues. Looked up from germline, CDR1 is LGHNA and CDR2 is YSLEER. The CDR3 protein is CASSQLPSGPESSYNEQFF. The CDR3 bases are TGCGCCAGCAGCCAACTTCCTAGCGGACCCGAAAGCTCCTACAATGAGCAGTTCTTC.

CDR3 nucleotide sequence: TGTGCCAGCAGTTCCGGGTCCAGAGTTAACGAGCAGTACTTC. Translating gives CASSSGSRVNEQYF. The chain is built from TRBV27 and TRBJ2-7, with unresolved D. V was trimmed by 4 bases and J by 5 bases, leaving 15 bases between them. The CDR3 spans 14 residues. CDR1 and CDR2 from the germline V gene are MNHEY and SMNVEV (reference sequence).

The CDR3 sequence is CASRDSLWNEKLFF. The DNA of the CDR3 is TGTGCCAGCAGGGACAGCTTATGGAATGAAAAACTGTTTTTT. The rearrangement links TRBV12-3 or TRBV12-4 to TRBJ1-4, with a tentative D call TRBD1 (6 bases). The CDR3 consists of 14 residues. V was shortened by 6 bases and J by 5 bases, with 13 bases between the two germline ends.

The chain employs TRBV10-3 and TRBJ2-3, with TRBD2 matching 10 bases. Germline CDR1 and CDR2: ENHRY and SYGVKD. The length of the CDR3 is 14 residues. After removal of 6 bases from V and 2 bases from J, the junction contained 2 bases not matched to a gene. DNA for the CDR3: TGTGCCATCAGAACTAGCGGGAACACAGATACGCAGTATTTT. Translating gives CAIRTSGNTDTQYF.

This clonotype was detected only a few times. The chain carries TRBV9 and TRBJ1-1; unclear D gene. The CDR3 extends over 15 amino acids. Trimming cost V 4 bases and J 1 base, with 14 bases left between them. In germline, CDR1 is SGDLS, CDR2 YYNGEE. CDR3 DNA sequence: TGTGCCAGCAGCCCCTACGGGGATCAGAACACTGAAGCTTTCTTT. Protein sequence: CASSPYGDQNTEAFF.

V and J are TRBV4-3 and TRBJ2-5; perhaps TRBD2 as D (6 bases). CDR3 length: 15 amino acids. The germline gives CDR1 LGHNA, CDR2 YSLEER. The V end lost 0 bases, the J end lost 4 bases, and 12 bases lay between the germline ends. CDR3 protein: CASSQDSSEVETQYF. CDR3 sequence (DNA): TGCGCCAGCAGCCAAGATTCTAGCGAGGTAGAGACCCAGTACTTC.

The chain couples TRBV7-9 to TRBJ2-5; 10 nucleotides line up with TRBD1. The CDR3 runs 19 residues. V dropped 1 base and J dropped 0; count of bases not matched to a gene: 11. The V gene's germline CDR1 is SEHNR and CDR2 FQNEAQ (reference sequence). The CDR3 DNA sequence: TGTGCCAGCAGCTTAGAGGTACTGGTGGGACAGGGGAACCAAGAGACCCAGTACTTC. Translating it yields CASSLEVLVGQGNQETQYF.

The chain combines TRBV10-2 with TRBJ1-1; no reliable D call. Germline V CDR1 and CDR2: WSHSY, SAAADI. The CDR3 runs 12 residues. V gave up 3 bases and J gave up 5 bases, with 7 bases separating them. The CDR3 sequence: CASSDGVTEAFF. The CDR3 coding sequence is TGCGCCAGCAGTGACGGGGTAACTGAAGCTTTCTTT.

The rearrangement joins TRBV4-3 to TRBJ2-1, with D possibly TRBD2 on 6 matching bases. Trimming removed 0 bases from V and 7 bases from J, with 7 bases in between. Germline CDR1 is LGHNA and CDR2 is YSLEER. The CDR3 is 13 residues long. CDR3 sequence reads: CASSQDGGNEQFF. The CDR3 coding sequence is TGCGCCAGCAGCCAAGATGGGGGGAATGAGCAGTTCTTC.

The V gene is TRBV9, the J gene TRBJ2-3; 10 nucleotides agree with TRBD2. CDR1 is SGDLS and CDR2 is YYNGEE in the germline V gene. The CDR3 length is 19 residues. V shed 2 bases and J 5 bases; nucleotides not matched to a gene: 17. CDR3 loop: CASSVARVASGGAGDTQYF. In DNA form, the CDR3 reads TGTGCCAGCAGCGTTGCCAGAGTTGCCAGCGGGGGGGCAGGAGATACGCAGTATTTT.

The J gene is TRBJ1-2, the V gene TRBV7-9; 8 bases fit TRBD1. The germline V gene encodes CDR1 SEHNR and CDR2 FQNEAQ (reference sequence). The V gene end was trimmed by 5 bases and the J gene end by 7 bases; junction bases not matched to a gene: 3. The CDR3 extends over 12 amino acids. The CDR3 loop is CASSPGTGGYTF. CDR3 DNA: TGTGCCAGCAGCCCTGGGACAGGTGGCTACACCTTC. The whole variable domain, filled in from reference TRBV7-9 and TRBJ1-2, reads DTGVSQNPRHKITKRGQNVTFRCDPISEHNRLYWYRQTLGQGPEFLTYFQNEAQLEKSRLLSDRFSAERPKGSFSTLEIQRTEQGDSAMYLCASSPGTGGYTFGSGTRLTVV.

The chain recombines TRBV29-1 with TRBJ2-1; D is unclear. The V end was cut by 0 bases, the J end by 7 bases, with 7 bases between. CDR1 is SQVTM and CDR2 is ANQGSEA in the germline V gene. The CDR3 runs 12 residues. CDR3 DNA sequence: TGCAGCGTTGAAGAAGGCTTTAATGAGCAGTTCTTC. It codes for CSVEEGFNEQFF.

CDR3 sequence (DNA): TGTGCCAGCAGCGGGACCGGGACAGGGGGCAGGAATGGCTACACCTTC. Its translation is CASSGTGTGGRNGYTF. The chain links TRBV9 to TRBJ1-2, with TRBD1 matching 12 bases. The CDR3 spans 16 residues. The V gene end was trimmed by 3 bases and the J gene end by 6 bases; junction bases not matched to a gene: 9. In germline, CDR1 is SGDLS, CDR2 YYNGEE.

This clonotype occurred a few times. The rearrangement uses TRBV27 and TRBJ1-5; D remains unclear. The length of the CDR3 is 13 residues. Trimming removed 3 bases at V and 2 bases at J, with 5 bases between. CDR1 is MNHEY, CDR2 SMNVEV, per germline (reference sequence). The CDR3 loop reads CASSLVGNQPQHF. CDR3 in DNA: TGTGCCAGCAGTTTGGTCGGCAATCAGCCCCAGCATTTT.

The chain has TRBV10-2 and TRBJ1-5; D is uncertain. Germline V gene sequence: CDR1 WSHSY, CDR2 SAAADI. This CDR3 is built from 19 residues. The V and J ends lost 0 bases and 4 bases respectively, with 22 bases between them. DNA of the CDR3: TGCGCCAGCAGTGAGTCTAACATTACTCCGACGGACCGTAATCAGCCCCAGCATTTT. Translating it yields CASSESNITPTDRNQPQHF.

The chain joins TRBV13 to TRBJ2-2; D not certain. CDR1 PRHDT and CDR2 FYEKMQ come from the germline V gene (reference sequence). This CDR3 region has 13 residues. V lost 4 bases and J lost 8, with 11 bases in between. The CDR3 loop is CASSYSPAGELFF. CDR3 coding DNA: TGTGCCAGCAGCTATTCACCTGCTGGGGAGCTGTTTTTT.

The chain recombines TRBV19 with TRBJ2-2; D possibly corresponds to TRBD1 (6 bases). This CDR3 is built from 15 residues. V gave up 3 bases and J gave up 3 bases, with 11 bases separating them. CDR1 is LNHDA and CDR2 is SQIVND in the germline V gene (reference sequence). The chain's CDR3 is CASSISAGDTGELFF. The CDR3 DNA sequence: TGTGCCAGTAGTATTTCGGCAGGGGACACCGGGGAGCTGTTTTTT.

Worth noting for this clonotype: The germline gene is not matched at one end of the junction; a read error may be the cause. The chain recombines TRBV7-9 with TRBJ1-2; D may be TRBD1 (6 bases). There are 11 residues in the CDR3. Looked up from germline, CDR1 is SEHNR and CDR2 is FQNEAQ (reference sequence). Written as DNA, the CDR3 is TGTGCCGGCAGGGGTTACGATGGCTACACCTTC. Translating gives CAGRGYDGYTF.

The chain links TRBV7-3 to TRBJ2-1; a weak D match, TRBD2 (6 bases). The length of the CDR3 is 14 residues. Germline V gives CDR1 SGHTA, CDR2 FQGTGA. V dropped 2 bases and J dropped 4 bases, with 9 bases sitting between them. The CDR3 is CASSLEGTYNEQFF. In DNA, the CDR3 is TGTGCCAGCAGCTTAGAGGGGACTTACAATGAGCAGTTCTTC.